One sample yielded the 17 T cell receptor beta chains listed below, sequenced in a study of T cell responses to AZD1222 COVID-19 vaccine (dated by TCRdb to the early 2020s). Libraries were prepared through the immunoSEQ multiplex PCR assay. TCRdb limited this immuneACCESS table to in-frame rearrangements with V and J called. A share of clones is missing; checked studies link under half to unresolved V genes, and the rest is unexplained. This sample holds about 110,000 clones; roughly 89% were observed only once. The ten largest clones add up to approximately 2.7% of the sample. The intended sense of this specimen's time point label: about 28 days (+/-7) after the second vaccine dose. This sample comprised peripheral blood, obtained 28 days after the second AZD1222 dose. Every receptor here comes from an adult who received the AZD1222 COVID-19 vaccine.

This chain connects TRBV11-2 to TRBJ2-7; D call uncertain. Germline V lookup: CDR1 SGHAT, CDR2 FQNNGV. CDR3 size: 12 residues. V was clipped by 2 bases and J by 4 bases, with 6 bases between them. DNA for the CDR3: TGTGCCAGCAGCTTAACGCGGTACGAGCAGTACTTC. It yields the protein CASSLTRYEQYF.

In its sample, this clone was seen a few times. The CDR3 DNA follows: TGTGCCAGCAGACAATCGGGACAAGATACGCAGTATTTT. It yields the protein CASRQSGQDTQYF. The V and J genes are TRBV27 and TRBJ2-3; a possible D gene is TRBD1 (6 bases). V was trimmed by 6 bases and J by 5 bases, leaving 12 bases between them. Per germline, CDR1 MNHEY and CDR2 SMNVEV (reference sequence). This CDR3 has 13 amino acids.

The chain combines TRBV19 with TRBJ2-7; 9 bases map to TRBD1. The length of the CDR3 is 13 residues. The trim removed 7 bases at V and 2 bases at J, leaving 3 bases unmatched. In germline, CDR1 is LNHDA, CDR2 SQIVND (reference sequence). CDR3 in amino acids: CASKGTGTYEQYF. As DNA, the CDR3 is TGTGCCAGTAAAGGGACAGGGACCTACGAGCAGTACTTC.

This chain uses TRBV7-2 with TRBJ1-6; D is unresolved. The V gene lost 1 base and the J gene lost 2 bases, with 3 bases spanning the gap. Germline V gene sequence: CDR1 SGHTA, CDR2 FQGNSA. This CDR3 comprises 14 residues. DNA for the CDR3: TGTGCCAGCAGCTTAGTTCCCTATAATTCACCCCTCCACTTT. It encodes CASSLVPYNSPLHF.

This clone showed up just once. The gene calls are TRBV19 and TRBJ1-1, with TRBD1 identical over 7 bases. This CDR3 is built from 14 residues. CDR1 LNHDA and CDR2 SQIVND come from the germline V gene (reference sequence). V was clipped by 4 bases and J by 3 bases; unmatched bases: 5. The CDR3 loop reads CASSKTGVDTEAFF. For the CDR3, the DNA is TGTGCCAGTAGTAAAACAGGGGTGGACACTGAAGCTTTCTTT.

The chain couples TRBV5-1 to TRBJ2-7, with 11 nucleotides matching TRBD2. The CDR3 is made up of 15 amino acids. Per the germline V gene, CDR1 is SGHRS and CDR2 is YFSETQ. V was pared by 4 bases and J by 2 bases, with 5 bases of the junction left unmatched. CDR3 protein: CASSPSSGGPYEQYF. In nucleotides, the CDR3 is TGCGCCAGCAGCCCTTCTAGCGGGGGGCCCTACGAGCAGTACTTC.

The chain is built from TRBV4-2 and TRBJ2-3; the match to TRBD2 covers 13 bases. The V and J ends lost 4 bases and 2 bases, in that order; junction bases with no gene match: 6. The CDR3 is 17 amino acids. In germline, CDR1 is LGHNA, CDR2 YNFKEQ. The CDR3, as DNA: TGTGCCAGCAGCCCCCCGACTAGCGGGGGGTCCACAGATACGCAGTATTTT. It translates to CASSPPTSGGSTDTQYF.

The chain couples TRBV7-9 to TRBJ2-5; D may be TRBD1 (5 bases). CDR1 and CDR2 from the germline V gene are SEHNR and FQNEAQ (reference sequence). The CDR3 contains 15 residues. Between the trimmed V and J ends, which lost 1 base and 0 bases, there was a span of 9 bases. The CDR3 here is CASSLGWGNQETQYF. For the CDR3, the DNA is TGTGCCAGCAGCTTAGGATGGGGCAACCAAGAGACCCAGTACTTC.

V is TRBV10-3 and J is TRBJ2-5; TRBD2 matches at 7 bases. In germline, CDR1 is ENHRY, CDR2 SYGVKD. V lost 6 bases to trimming and J lost 1 base; unmatched junction nucleotides: 8. The CDR3 extends over 15 amino acids. The CDR3 DNA is TGTGCCATCAGGGGGAGCGGGGCAGCCCAAGAGACCCAGTACTTC. Translation: CAIRGSGAAQETQYF.

The chain carries TRBV7-9 and TRBJ2-3, with 8 positions matching TRBD2. Germline CDR1 reads SEHNR; CDR2 reads FQNEAQ (reference sequence). The CDR3 runs to 15 residues. V lost 4 bases to trimming and J lost 0 bases; unmatched junction nucleotides: 3. The CDR3 DNA reads as TGTGCCAGCAGCTCCGGGGGGGTGAGCACAGATACGCAGTATTTT. Amino acids: CASSSGGVSTDTQYF.

The chain is built from TRBV11-2 and TRBJ1-3, with a weak D call TRBD1 (6 bases). Germline V gives CDR1 SGHAT, CDR2 FQNNGV. CDR3 size: 15 residues. V was shortened by 2 bases and J by 0 bases, with 8 bases between the two germline ends. DNA of the CDR3: TGTGCCAGCAGCTTATCGGACAGCTCTGGAAACACCATATATTTT. Translating it yields CASSLSDSSGNTIYF.

The V gene is TRBV7-9, the J gene TRBJ2-5; D is undetermined. This CDR3 comprises 14 residues. With 5 bases removed from V and 5 bases from J, the gap between germline ends came to 15 bases. CDR1 SEHNR and CDR2 FQNEAQ come from the germline V gene (reference sequence). The CDR3 nucleotides are TGTGCCAGCAGCCCGACGACTCTCACCGAGACCCAGTACTTC. Translated: CASSPTTLTETQYF.

This chain joins TRBV18 and TRBJ2-3; 11 nucleotides match TRBD2. Germline lookup yields CDR1 KGHSH and CDR2 LQKENI. The junction had 12 bases not matched to a gene; V was cut back by 1 base and J by 0 bases. CDR3 length: 20 residues. This chain's CDR3 is CASSPRLPGLAASSTDTQYF. The CDR3 DNA reads as TGTGCCAGCTCACCACGTCTCCCGGGACTAGCGGCCTCTAGCACAGATACGCAGTATTTT. Combining the CDR3 with reference TRBV18 and TRBJ2-3 gives the whole variable domain NAGVMQNPRHLVRRRGQEARLRCSPMKGHSHVYWYRQLPEEGLKFMVYLQKENIIDESGMPKERFSAEFPKEGPSILRIQQVVRGDSAAYFCASSPRLPGLAASSTDTQYFGPGTRLTVL.

J is TRBJ1-5 and V is TRBV19; D gene unclear. CDR1 is LNHDA and CDR2 is SQIVND in the germline V gene (reference sequence). Trimming pared 2 bases from V and 6 bases from J, leaving 14 bases between. This CDR3 is built from 15 residues. The CDR3 protein is CASSIWAGEGQPQHF. The CDR3 DNA reads as TGTGCCAGTAGTATATGGGCCGGGGAAGGTCAGCCCCAGCATTTT.

The chain employs TRBV5-1 and TRBJ2-7; D possibly uses TRBD1 or TRBD2 (5 bases each). CDR3 size: 14 residues. Germline V gene data show CDR1 as SGHRS and CDR2 as YFSETQ. The ends were cut back, 0 bases at V and 4 bases at J, with 11 bases in the middle. CDR3 DNA: TGCGCCAGCAGCTTGGTGGGGCGAGGGTACGAGCAGTACTTC. Translation: CASSLVGRGYEQYF.

The V call is TRBV18, the J call TRBJ1-2, with D perhaps TRBD1 (6 bases). This CDR3 contains 15 residues. Trimming took 2 bases from V and 2 from J, leaving 12 bases between them. Germline values: CDR1 KGHSH, CDR2 LQKENI. Here the CDR3 reads CASSPVAGHNYGYTF. The CDR3 DNA follows: TGTGCCAGCTCACCAGTAGCGGGACACAACTATGGCTACACCTTC.

CDR3 DNA: TGCAGCGTTGTGGAACCGATGACCGACTCTGGAAACACCATATATTTT. The encoded protein is CSVVEPMTDSGNTIYF. The chain is built from TRBV29-1 and TRBJ1-3; D remains unclear. CDR3 length equals 16 residues. V shed 4 bases and J shed 0 bases, with 16 bases lying between them. The germline V gene has CDR1 SQVTM and CDR2 ANQGSEA.